Listed below are T cell receptor beta chains from one sample, sequenced in a study of cytotoxic CD8 clonotypes in ibrutinib-treated CLL. The data were produced by immunoSEQ multiplex PCR, yet TCRdb's version contains in-frame clones alone and is incomplete. The sample holds under 150,000 clones, less than 90% seen once. This sample comprised PBMCs, obtained after 24 months of ibrutinib treatment. These TCRs come from a human donor with chronic lymphocytic leukemia. Each CDR3 is given with its conserved first and last residue. D genes are given only for firm matches. Some rows mark clone size as missing; the rest say once, few, many or name a class of expanded clone.

J | size | V | D | DNA | CDR3
TRBJ2-2 | - | TRBV11-3 | TRBD2 | TGTGCCAGCAGCCCGACTAGCGGGGGGGAAGCCGGGGAGCTGTTTTTT | CASSPTSGGEAGELFF
TRBJ2-7 | - | TRBV18 | TRBD2 | TGTGCCAGCTCACCACCCGTCGGGAGGGGCTACGAGCAGTACTTC | CASSPPVGRGYEQYF
TRBJ1-2 | - | TRBV4-1 | - | TGCGCCAGCAGCCAATTGGGGAGGGGGAACTATGGCTACACCTTC | CASSQLGRGNYGYTF
TRBJ1-6 | - | TRBV5-6 | TRBD1 | TGTGCCAGCAGCTCGGGACAGGGGCGCTATAATTCACCCCTCCACTTT | CASSSGQGRYNSPLHF
TRBJ2-5 | - | TRBV16 | - | TGTGCCAGCAGCCAGGGGCGGCAAGAGACCCAGTACTTC | CASSQGRQETQYF
TRBJ1-6 | - | TRBV5-1 | - | TGCGCCAGCACTATAGAGCAGGGAGTTAATTCACCCCTCCACTTT | CASTIEQGVNSPLHF
TRBJ1-5 | - | TRBV6-1 | - | TGTGCCAGCAGTGATACCGATCAGCCCCAGCATTTT | CASSDTDQPQHF
TRBJ2-3 | - | TRBV13 | TRBD2 | TGTGCCAGCAGCCCTAGGACTAGCGGGGGGCCCGCAATTGGAGATACGCAGTATTTT | CASSPRTSGGPAIGDTQYF
TRBJ2-6 | - | TRBV2 | - | TGTGCCAGCAGTGAATCCCTCTCTGGGGCCAACGTCCTGACTTTC | CASSESLSGANVLTF
TRBJ1-6 | once | TRBV5-4 | - | TGTGCCAGCAGTCGGGACGTCGGGACAAATAATTCACCCCTCCACTTT | CASSRDVGTNNSPLHF
TRBJ1-5 | - | TRBV10-1 | TRBD1 | TGCGCCAGACCCGGGACAGGGTGCAATCAGCCCCAGCATTTT | CARPGTGCNQPQHF
TRBJ1-4 | - | TRBV28 | TRBD1 | TGTGCCAGCAGTTTAAGGACAGGCATTAATGAAAAACTGTTTTTT | CASSLRTGINEKLFF
TRBJ1-5 | - | TRBV6-1 | TRBD1 | TGTGCCAGCAGTGAAGCTATAGGGACAGCAGATCAGCCCCAGCATTTT | CASSEAIGTADQPQHF
TRBJ2-7 | - | TRBV11-2 | - | TGTGCCAGCAGCCTATCCGGTGGGCAGTCCTACGAGCAGTACTTC | CASSLSGGQSYEQYF
TRBJ1-6 | - | TRBV2 | TRBD1 | TGTGCCAGCAGGGGACAGGGCGGGGTCTATAATTCACCCCTCCACTTT | CASRGQGGVYNSPLHF
TRBJ1-3 | - | TRBV9 | - | TGTGCCAGCAGCGTAGGAAGAGGGATAAGAGGAAACACCATATATTTT | CASSVGRGIRGNTIYF
TRBJ1-2 | - | TRBV27 | - | TGTGCCAGCGGAACCCCGAGGGAGAATGGCTACACCTTC | CASGTPRENGYTF
TRBJ2-7 | - | TRBV7-9 | - | TGTGCCAGCAGCTTAGCCGAGGGGAGAGACTACGAGCAGTACTTC | CASSLAEGRDYEQYF
TRBJ1-6 | - | TRBV21-1 | - | TGTGCCAGCAGCCCAAATACCCAACAGGGGAGGCATTCACCCCTCCACTTT | CASSPNTQQGRHSPLHF
TRBJ1-1 | - | TRBV7-9 | TRBD1 | TGTGCCAGCAGCTTAGGCCAGGGGACAGGGGGCGCTGAAGCTTTCTTT | CASSLGQGTGGAEAFF
TRBJ2-1 | once | TRBV6-5 | - | TGTGCCAGCAGTTACTCGGTAGGGAACACCTACAATGAGCAGTTCTTC | CASSYSVGNTYNEQFF
TRBJ1-4 | - | TRBV5-4 | - | TGTGCCAGCAGCGCCTTCGGTACCGATGAAAAACTGTTTTTT | CASSAFGTDEKLFF
TRBJ1-6 | few | TRBV9 | TRBD1 | TGTGCCAGCAGCCCGACAGGGATCAATTCACCCCTCCACTTT | CASSPTGINSPLHF
TRBJ2-1 | - | TRBV6-5 | TRBD1 | TGTGCCAGCAGTCCCGGGACAGGGTCCTACAATGAGCAGTTCTTC | CASSPGTGSYNEQFF
TRBJ1-2 | - | TRBV7-8 | TRBD1 | TGTGCCAGCAGCACGGGGACAGGGGATGTATTCTATGGCTACACCTTC | CASSTGTGDVFYGYTF
TRBJ1-1 | once | TRBV5-4 | - | TGTGCCAGCAGCCGTGAACAGGGAGGAGTAGCTTTCTTT | CASSREQGGVAFF